The clone carrying this TCR beta chain has only one observation. The V gene's germline CDR1 is MGHRA and CDR2 YSYEKL. V was shortened by 0 bases and J by 2 bases, with 16 bases between the two germline ends. The CDR3 has 17 residues. Repertoires were generated with immunoSEQ multiplex PCR, while TCRdb's copy carries only in-frame clones and drops some. The table shows just under 80,000 clones, with roughly 78% occurring only once. This sample is part of a study of blood T cell repertoires in COVID-19. Study details: Both acute and convalescent COVID-19 samples were obtained from the United States, Italy and Spain.

Sequenced: peripheral blood. The chain combines TRBV4-1 with TRBJ2-5; no firm D call. This TCR came from a woman between 70 and 85 years old with acute or convalescent COVID-19. The CDR3 loop reads CASSQDSPIFRQETQYF. CDR3 coding DNA: TGCGCCAGCAGCCAAGACTCCCCCATATTTCGGCAAGAGACCCAGTACTTC.